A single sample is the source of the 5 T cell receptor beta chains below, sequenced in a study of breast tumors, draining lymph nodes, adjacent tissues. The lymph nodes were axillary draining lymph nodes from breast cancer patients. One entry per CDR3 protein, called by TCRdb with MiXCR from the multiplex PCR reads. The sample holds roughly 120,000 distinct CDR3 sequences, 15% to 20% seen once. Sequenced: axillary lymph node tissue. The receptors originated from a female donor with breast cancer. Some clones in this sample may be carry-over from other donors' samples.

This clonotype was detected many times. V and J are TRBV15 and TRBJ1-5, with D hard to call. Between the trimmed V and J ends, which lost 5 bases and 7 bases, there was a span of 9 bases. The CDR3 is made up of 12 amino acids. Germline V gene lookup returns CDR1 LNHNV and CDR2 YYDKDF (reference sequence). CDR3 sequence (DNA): TGTGCCACCAGCCGGGTAGGGCAGCCCCAGCATTTT. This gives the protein CATSRVGQPQHF.

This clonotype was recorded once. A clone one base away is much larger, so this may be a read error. CDR3 DNA: TGCAGTGCTAGAGATGAAGGCCACAGGGCAGGCAATCAGCCCCAGCATTTT. Translation gives CSARDEGHRAGNQPQHF. V and J are TRBV20-1 and TRBJ1-5; D possibly corresponds to TRBD1 (6 bases). V was trimmed by 0 bases and J by 2 bases, leaving 17 bases between them. Per germline, CDR1 DFQATT and CDR2 SNEGSKA (reference sequence). This CDR3 has 17 amino acids.

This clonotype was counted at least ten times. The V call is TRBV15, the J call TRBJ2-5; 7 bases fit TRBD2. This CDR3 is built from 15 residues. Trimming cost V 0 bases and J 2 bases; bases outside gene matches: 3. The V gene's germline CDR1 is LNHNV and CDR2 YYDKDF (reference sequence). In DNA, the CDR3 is TGTGCCACCAGCAGAGATCGAGCGGGGCAAGAGACCCAGTACTTC. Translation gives CATSRDRAGQETQYF.

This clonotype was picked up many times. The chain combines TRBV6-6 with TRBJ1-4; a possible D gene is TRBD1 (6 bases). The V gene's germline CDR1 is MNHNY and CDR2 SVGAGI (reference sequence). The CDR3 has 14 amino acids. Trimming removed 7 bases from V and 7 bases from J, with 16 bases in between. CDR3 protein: CASTPVGGSEKLFF. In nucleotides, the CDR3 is TGTGCCAGCACGCCGGTAGGGGGGTCTGAAAAACTGTTTTTT.

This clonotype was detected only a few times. For the CDR3, the DNA is TGTGCCAGCAGTTCGAGGGACATAAGCGCCGGGGAGCTGTTTTTT. This sequence encodes CASSSRDISAGELFF. The J gene is TRBJ2-2, the V gene TRBV12-3 or TRBV12-4, with D perhaps matching TRBD1 (6 bases). CDR3 size: 15 residues. With 4 bases removed from V and 6 bases from J, the gap between germline ends came to 15 bases.